The 17 T cell receptor beta chains reported below all come from one sample, sequenced in a study of control samples from healthy donors and cancer patients. Profiling relied on immunoSEQ multiplex PCR, and the TCRdb table lists in-frame clones only, not all of them. The top ten hold 35% to 45% of the sample, which has some 20,000 clones, roughly 85% seen once. The sample taken for sequencing was PBMCs. The receptors originated from a man in his sixties with head and neck cancer.

This chain connects TRBV11-1 to TRBJ2-3; D is unresolved. The CDR3 covers 14 residues. Deletions cut 1 base from V and 3 bases from J, with 8 bases between. The germline V gene has CDR1 SGHAT and CDR2 FQDESV (reference sequence). The CDR3 loop is CASSLGQRTDTQYF. The CDR3 DNA sequence: TGTGCCAGCAGCTTAGGTCAGAGAACAGATACGCAGTATTTT.

The V call is TRBV7-8, the J call TRBJ1-6; D remains unclear. This CDR3 is 17 amino acids long. From germline, CDR1 is SGHVS and CDR2 FQNEAQ. Between the trimmed V and J ends, which lost 5 bases and 0 bases, there was a span of 14 bases. The CDR3 region has the DNA TGTGCCAGCAGCCTCGGCCCTGAGAGCTCCTATAATTCACCCCTCCACTTT. This codes for CASSLGPESSYNSPLHF.

The V call is TRBV30, the J call TRBJ1-2; the D is unclear. Trimming took off 7 bases at V and 1 base at J, with 25 bases between the two ends. The CDR3 has 17 amino acids. The germline CDR1 and CDR2 sequences are GTSNPN and SVGIG (reference sequence). The CDR3 here is CAFLPGRAVLFNYGYTF. For the CDR3, the DNA is TGTGCCTTTTTGCCCGGGAGGGCAGTACTATTTAACTATGGCTACACCTTC.

The CDR3 region is CSAGVGETQYF. The CDR3 DNA follows: TGCAGCGCGGGAGTCGGTGAGACCCAGTACTTC. The J gene is TRBJ2-5, the V gene TRBV29-1, with a tentative D call TRBD2 (6 bases). The CDR3 has 11 residues. Germline CDR1 SQVTM, CDR2 ANQGSEA. V lost 7 bases, J lost 5 bases, and 11 bases lay in between.

This chain joins TRBV27 and TRBJ2-2, with 7 bases fitting TRBD2. This CDR3 is 14 amino acids long. Germline V CDR1 and CDR2: MNHEY, SMNVEV (reference sequence). V lost 1 base, J lost 6 bases, and 2 bases stayed unmatched. The CDR3 is CASSLLGGSGELFF. The CDR3 nucleotides read TGTGCCAGCAGTTTATTGGGGGGGTCCGGGGAGCTGTTTTTT.

This rearrangement joins TRBV7-8 to TRBJ2-7; perhaps TRBD2 as D (5 bases). The V end lost 1 base, the J end lost 3 bases, and 7 bases lay between the germline ends. CDR3 length equals 13 residues. Germline CDR1 and CDR2: SGHVS and FQNEAQ. The CDR3 nucleotides are TGTGCCAGCAGCTTAGTCGGAGGCTACGAGCAGTACTTC. It specifies CASSLVGGYEQYF.

V and J are TRBV2 and TRBJ2-1, with 14 bases lining up with TRBD2. The CDR3 is 14 amino acids. The germline V gene encodes CDR1 SNHLY and CDR2 FYNNEI. After removal of 6 bases from V and 7 bases from J, the junction contained 2 bases not matched to a gene. The CDR3 reads CASRGTSGRNEQFF. CDR3 nucleotides: TGTGCCAGCAGGGGGACTAGCGGGAGAAATGAGCAGTTCTTC. Complete variable domain (other parts from reference TRBV2 and TRBJ2-1): EPEVTQTPSHQVTQMGQEVILRCVPISNHLYFYWYRQILGQKVEFLVSFYNNEISEKSEIFDDQFSVERPDGSNFTLKIRSTKLEDSAMYFCASRGTSGRNEQFFGPGTRLTVL.

The CDR3 is CASSAQGGTDQPQHF. The CDR3 DNA sequence: TGTGCCAGCTCCGCCCAGGGGGGGACGGATCAGCCCCAGCATTTT. The chain recombines TRBV18 with TRBJ1-5; 7 bases fit TRBD1. Germline V gene sequence: CDR1 KGHSH, CDR2 LQKENI. The CDR3 spans 15 residues. After removal of 6 bases from V and 5 bases from J, the junction contained 10 bases not matched to a gene.

Written as DNA, the CDR3 is TGTGCCAGCACCGACAGGGGTACTCAGCCCCAGCATTTT. Amino acids: CASTDRGTQPQHF. This rearrangement joins TRBV6-5 to TRBJ1-5; the match to TRBD1 covers 8 bases. Trimming removed 7 bases from V and 6 bases from J; junction bases left unmatched: 5. Germline V gene sequence: CDR1 MNHEY, CDR2 SVGAGI. This CDR3 is 13 amino acids long.

The chain carries TRBV30 and TRBJ1-5; 8 nucleotides agree with TRBD1. Germline assignment: CDR1 GTSNPN and CDR2 SVGIG (reference sequence). Trimming at V came to 4 bases and at J to 1 base, leaving 6 bases not matched to a gene. This CDR3 spans 15 amino acids. The CDR3 nucleotides read TGTGCCTGGAATGACAGGGGCGAGAGCAATCAGCCCCAGCATTTT. It specifies CAWNDRGESNQPQHF.

This chain joins TRBV7-9 and TRBJ2-1; D remains ambiguous. The CDR3 length is 13 residues. V lost 3 bases, J lost 2 bases, and 5 bases lay in between. From germline, CDR1 is SEHNR and CDR2 FQNEAQ (reference sequence). The CDR3 here is CASSLVTYNEQFF. The CDR3 DNA follows: TGTGCCAGCAGCTTGGTTACCTACAATGAGCAGTTCTTC.

The rearrangement links TRBV7-9 to TRBJ2-7; 8 nucleotides line up with TRBD1. Germline-derived CDR1 and CDR2 are SEHNR and FQNEAQ (reference sequence). The CDR3 contains 16 residues. V dropped 1 base and J dropped 0; count of bases not matched to a gene: 5. CDR3 coding DNA: TGTGCCAGCAGCTTAGGCCGGACAGGGATCTCCTACGAGCAGTACTTC. Translating gives CASSLGRTGISYEQYF.

V and J are TRBV9 and TRBJ1-5; the D is unclear. The CDR3 sequence is 15 residues long. Germline V gene sequence: CDR1 SGDLS, CDR2 YYNGEE. V was trimmed by 3 bases and J by 2 bases, leaving 12 bases between them. CDR3 DNA: TGTGCCAGCAGCGGGGGTGTTCTCGGCAATCAGCCCCAGCATTTT. Translation gives CASSGGVLGNQPQHF.

The chain carries TRBV19 and TRBJ2-3; TRBD2 agrees at 12 bases. The CDR3 has 15 residues. V was pared by 6 bases and J by 2 bases, with 3 bases of the junction left unmatched. The germline CDR1 and CDR2 sequences are LNHDA and SQIVND (reference sequence). The CDR3 spells CASRRTSGTTDTQYF. The DNA for the CDR3 is TGTGCCAGTAGGAGGACTAGCGGGACCACAGATACGCAGTATTTT.

The chain links TRBV7-9 to TRBJ2-1; TRBD2 aligns across 8 bases. Germline values: CDR1 SEHNR, CDR2 FQNEAQ (reference sequence). This CDR3 has 13 residues. V shed 6 bases, J shed 9 bases, and the junction held 7 bases outside the gene matches. The CDR3 DNA reads as TGTGCCAGCAGACTAGCGGCCCGGAGTGAGCAGTTCTTC. Translated, it gives CASRLAARSEQFF. Full variable domain (remainder filled in from reference TRBV7-9 and TRBJ2-1): DTGVSQNPRHKITKRGQNVTFRCDPISEHNRLYWYRQTLGQGPEFLTYFQNEAQLEKSRLLSDRFSAERPKGSFSTLEIQRTEQGDSAMYLCASRLAARSEQFFGPGTRLTVL.

The rearrangement links TRBV6-5 to TRBJ2-2, with D possibly being TRBD1 (6 bases). This CDR3 region has 15 residues. The ends were cut back, 2 bases at V and 1 base at J, with 8 bases in the middle. Germline V gene lookup returns CDR1 MNHEY and CDR2 SVGAGI. The DNA of the CDR3 is TGTGCCAGCAGTTACGCGACAGGGAACACCGGGGAGCTGTTTTTT. Encoded protein: CASSYATGNTGELFF.

This clone appeared a few times. V is TRBV30 and J is TRBJ2-1; D perhaps matches TRBD2 (6 bases). Germline assignment: CDR1 GTSNPN and CDR2 SVGIG (reference sequence). The CDR3 is made up of 12 amino acids. The V end was cut by 4 bases, the J end by 12 bases, with 16 bases between. Here the CDR3 reads CAWTHGTGRQFF. CDR3 coding DNA: TGTGCCTGGACGCACGGGACCGGGAGGCAGTTCTTC.